The clone carrying this TCR beta chain has a handful of counts. Its antigen remains unidentified. The CDR3 runs 14 residues. V was shortened by 6 bases and J by 4 bases, with 13 bases between the two germline ends. From germline, CDR1 is MNHEY and CDR2 SVGAGI. This sample stems from a study of T-cell memory formation after mild COVID-19. Study-level background: TCR clusters mostly belonged to single donors.

Overall study results and limits: Within pre-infection memory, some responding clones were found, suggesting cross-reactive memory joined. Contracting CD4+ clones were located mainly in CM and EM, and CD8+ clones in EMRA.

Constant-segment primers were used for 5'RACE, and the resulting TCR alpha and TCR beta cDNA libraries carried sample barcodes and UMIs. TCRdb reprocessed the 5' RACE reads via MiXCR and lists one record per CDR3 protein. Of about 290,000 distinct CDR3 sequences in the sample, roughly 18% were seen once. Source material: PBMCs or a T cell subset sorted from them (not recorded which). The J gene is TRBJ1-5, the V gene TRBV6-5; D call uncertain. The sequence derives from a man aged 18 to 30 who had mild COVID-19 (a few samples of this study predate the infection). Cell type and time point are not known. The CDR3: CASRLGSSNQPQHF. Written as DNA, the CDR3 is TGTGCCAGCAGGCTAGGGTCGTCTAATCAGCCCCAGCATTTT.